This TCR beta chain appears in the sequencing data of a study of blood T cells in healthy people across ages. For the second PCR, which ran for roughly 7 to 11 cycles, a sample-barcoded 5' primer and a J-beta primer mix were used. MiXCR, run by TCRdb on the 5' RACE reads, gives a single entry per CDR3 protein. Found here are fewer than 1,000,000 distinct CDR3 sequences, 46% of them singletons; the top ten hold 15% to 20%. This clonotype has more than one count but fewer than ten. V lost 0 bases and J 13 bases, leaving 13 bases between the germline ends. This CDR3 is built from 13 residues. The sequenced sample was blood. This chain uses TRBV12-3 or TRBV12-4 with TRBJ2-1; TRBD2 might be the D (6 bases). This receptor was taken from a man older than 75 in good health. The CDR3 DNA reads TGTGCCAGCAGTTTAGCGGAGGGGATTGGTCAGTTCTTC. Its protein is CASSLAEGIGQFF.